One sample yielded the 25 T cell receptor beta chains listed below, sequenced in a study of blood T cell repertoires in COVID-19. Profiling relied on immunoSEQ multiplex PCR, and the TCRdb table lists in-frame clones only, not all of them. The table has about 370,000 clones, 89% seen once. Sequencing was performed on peripheral blood. Source of these receptors: a woman between 25 and 40 years old with COVID-19, enrolled during active disease.

This rearrangement joins TRBV5-6 to TRBJ2-3; D is unclear. V was pared by 2 bases and J by 3 bases, with 19 bases between. In germline, CDR1 is SGHDT, CDR2 YYEEEE. The CDR3 totals 17 residues. The CDR3 sequence is CASSFISSSFGTDTQYF. The CDR3 DNA is TGTGCCAGCAGCTTCATTAGCTCGTCTTTTGGTACAGATACGCAGTATTTT.

The CDR3 region is CASSYLLAGGHEQFF. The CDR3, as DNA: TGTGCCAGCAGTTACTTACTAGCGGGGGGGCATGAGCAGTTCTTC. The chain employs TRBV6-5 and TRBJ2-1; 13 bases align to TRBD2. The V gene's germline CDR1 is MNHEY and CDR2 SVGAGI. The V and J ends lost 1 base and 8 bases, in that order; junction bases with no gene match: 2. The CDR3 is 15 residues long.

V and J are TRBV6-4 and TRBJ2-3; TRBD2 matches at 7 bases. The CDR3 contains 13 residues. The germline gives CDR1 MRHNA, CDR2 SNTAGT. The V segment lost 2 bases and the J segment 4 bases; nucleotides outside the gene matches: 0. CDR3 sequence: CASSDRGADTQYF. The CDR3 DNA sequence: TGTGCCAGCAGTGACCGGGGGGCAGATACGCAGTATTTT.

V usage is TRBV5-5 and J usage is TRBJ2-5; TRBD2 aligns across 12 bases. After removal of 0 bases from V and 2 bases from J, the junction contained 5 bases not matched to a gene. Germline CDR1 reads SGHKS; CDR2 reads YYEKEE (reference sequence). The length of the CDR3 is 17 residues. This CDR3 reads CASSLGGLAGGQETQYF. CDR3 coding DNA: TGTGCCAGCAGCTTGGGGGGACTAGCGGGTGGGCAAGAGACCCAGTACTTC.

This sequence joins TRBV5-1 and TRBJ2-3; 9 nucleotides line up with TRBD2. Looked up from germline, CDR1 is SGHRS and CDR2 is YFSETQ. V was clipped by 5 bases and J by 6 bases; unmatched bases: 10. The CDR3 is made up of 15 amino acids. The CDR3 nucleotides are TGCGCCAGCAGGGGGGCTAGCGGGACTGTGGATACGCAGTATTTT. It is translated as CASRGASGTVDTQYF.

The gene calls are TRBV14 and TRBJ2-3; 7 bases agree with TRBD1. Germline V gene data show CDR1 as SGHDN and CDR2 as FVKESK. The ends lost 3 bases at V and 4 bases at J; junction bases unmatched: 7. This CDR3 comprises 15 residues. As DNA, the CDR3 is TGTGCCAGCAGCCAGACAGGGATCAGGCCAGATACGCAGTATTTT. Amino acid sequence: CASSQTGIRPDTQYF.

The chain has TRBV21-1 and TRBJ1-2; the table's D call, TRBD1, has no DNA check behind it. TRBV21-1 counts as a pseudogene. This CDR3 comprises 16 residues. The CDR3 spells CASSKRTGPANYGYTF. In nucleotides, the CDR3 is TGTGCCAGCAGCAAACGGACAGGCCCAGCTAACTATGGCTACACCTTC.

The genes are TRBV7-2 and TRBJ2-2; the D is unclear. The V and J ends lost 5 bases and 6 bases respectively, with 10 bases between them. The CDR3 sequence is 13 residues long. Germline loops: CDR1 SGHTA, CDR2 FQGNSA. The CDR3 region has the DNA TGTGCCAGCAGCAACTATGACGCCGGGGAGCTGTTTTTT. It codes for CASSNYDAGELFF. Full variable domain (missing parts from reference TRBV7-2 and TRBJ2-2): GAGVSQSPSNKVTEKGKDVELRCDPISGHTALYWYRQSLGQGLEFLIYFQGNSAPDKSGLPSDRFSAERTGGSVSTLTIQRTQQEDSAVYLCASSNYDAGELFFGEGSRLTVL.

This clone was recorded only once. This chain connects TRBV30 to TRBJ1-2; D gene uncertain. Germline V CDR1 and CDR2: GTSNPN, SVGIG (reference sequence). The V and J ends lost 1 base and 6 bases respectively, with 12 bases between them. The CDR3 has 13 amino acids. The CDR3 sequence is CAWSGAGLHGYTF. The CDR3 DNA follows: TGTGCCTGGAGTGGGGCAGGTCTCCATGGCTACACCTTC.

The chain joins TRBV29-1 to TRBJ1-2; D gene ambiguous. Trimming removed 4 bases from V and 4 bases from J, with 7 bases in between. This CDR3 has 11 amino acids. Per germline, CDR1 SQVTM and CDR2 ANQGSEA. CDR3 protein: CSVGEAYGYTF. The CDR3 coding sequence is TGCAGCGTTGGCGAAGCCTATGGCTACACCTTC.

The V and J genes are TRBV11-2 and TRBJ2-7; 13 bases match TRBD2. Germline-derived CDR1 and CDR2 are SGHAT and FQNNGV. The CDR3 loop spans 13 amino acids. J lost 7 bases, V lost 5 bases, and 2 bases had no gene match. This CDR3 is CASSLGLAGEQYF. In DNA form, the CDR3 reads TGTGCCAGCAGCCTGGGACTAGCGGGGGAGCAGTACTTC. Full variable domain (remainder filled in from reference TRBV11-2 and TRBJ2-7): EAGVAQSPRYKIIEKRQSVAFWCNPISGHATLYWYQQILGQGPKLLIQFQNNGVVDDSQLPKDRFSAERLKGVDSTLKIQPAKLEDSAVYLCASSLGLAGEQYFGPGTRLTVT.

The chain carries TRBV29-1 and TRBJ1-2; 7 positions agree with TRBD1. Losses at the gene ends were 5 bases for V and 3 bases for J; bases not matched to a gene: 15. The CDR3 consists of 16 residues. Germline loops: CDR1 SQVTM, CDR2 ANQGSEA. CDR3 bases: TGCAGCGTTACGAGGGGGCTAACCACCCTCGACTATGGCTACACCTTC. Amino acids: CSVTRGLTTLDYGYTF.

This clone was picked up one time. This chain links TRBV7-2 with TRBJ2-1; TRBD1 aligns across 9 bases. CDR1 SGHTA and CDR2 FQGNSA come from the germline V gene. The CDR3 runs to 16 residues. V was clipped by 3 bases and J by 0 bases; unmatched bases: 3. The CDR3 is CASSLTGGSSYNEQFF. As DNA, the CDR3 is TGTGCCAGCAGCTTGACAGGGGGGAGCTCCTACAATGAGCAGTTCTTC.

J is TRBJ1-2 and V is TRBV14; no clear D gene. Trimming shortened V by 5 bases and J by 10 bases, and 29 bases separated the two germline ends. Germline V gene lookup returns CDR1 SGHDN and CDR2 FVKESK. The length of the CDR3 is 17 residues. CDR3 sequence: CASSYRPVAGQLGYYTF. In DNA, the CDR3 is TGTGCCAGCAGCTACCGCCCGGTGGCAGGCCAGCTGGGTTACTACACCTTC.

The rearrangement links TRBV2 to TRBJ2-1, with TRBD1 matching 7 bases. In germline, CDR1 is SNHLY, CDR2 FYNNEI. V dropped 5 bases and J dropped 3; count of bases not matched to a gene: 7. The CDR3 loop spans 15 amino acids. CDR3 coding DNA: TGTGCCAGCAGTTACAGGGGTTTCAACTACAATGAGCAGTTCTTC. Translation gives CASSYRGFNYNEQFF.

This chain uses TRBV5-8 with TRBJ1-1; D is perhaps TRBD1 (5 bases). CDR3 length: 15 residues. V dropped 3 bases and J dropped 0 bases, with 12 bases sitting between them. Germline CDR1 SGHTS, CDR2 YDEGEE. The CDR3 DNA reads as TGTGCCAGCAGCTGGGCAGGGCCTATGAACACTGAAGCTTTCTTT. Its protein product is CASSWAGPMNTEAFF.

The CDR3: CATMRGGVNEKLFF. DNA of the CDR3: TGTGCCACCATGAGGGGGGGGGTGAATGAAAAACTGTTTTTT. V gene TRBV6-5 combines with J gene TRBJ1-4; D is perhaps TRBD1 (6 bases). The CDR3 is 14 amino acids. Germline values: CDR1 MNHEY, CDR2 SVGAGI. The V and J ends lost 10 bases and 5 bases respectively, with 17 bases between them.

The V and J genes are TRBV3-1 (or the pseudogene TRBV3-2) and TRBJ2-1; D ambiguous. V dropped 2 bases and J dropped 10 bases, with 9 bases sitting between them. CDR1 and CDR2 from the germline V gene are LGHDT and YNNKEL (reference sequence). The CDR3 has 12 residues. The CDR3 nucleotides are TGTGCCAGCAGCCAAAAAAGACTCGAGCAGTTCTTC. Translation: CASSQKRLEQFF.

About this clone itself: This sample includes further DNA sequences coding for the same CDR3. The J gene is TRBJ2-7, the V gene TRBV7-2; 14 bases map to TRBD2. The V gene's germline CDR1 is SGHTA and CDR2 FQGNSA. The CDR3 totals 16 residues. V trimming: 1 base; J trimming: 3 bases; junction bases outside the gene matches: 2. The CDR3 reads CASSLGGLAGGYEQYV. The DNA for the CDR3 is TGTGCCAGCAGCTTAGGTGGACTAGCGGGAGGCTACGAGCAGTACGTC.

The rearrangement joins TRBV9 to TRBJ2-1, with D hard to call. Germline assignment: CDR1 SGDLS and CDR2 YYNGEE. With 0 bases removed from V and 0 bases from J, the gap between germline ends came to 13 bases. The CDR3 sequence is 17 residues long. For the CDR3, the DNA is TGTGCCAGCAGCGTAGGTTTGTACTCTAGCTCCTACAATGAGCAGTTCTTC. Translated, it gives CASSVGLYSSSYNEQFF.

The chain is built from TRBV4-1 and TRBJ1-4; 12 positions match TRBD1. V lost 6 bases, J lost 10 bases, and 15 bases stayed unmatched. The CDR3 sequence is 17 residues long. Germline values: CDR1 MGHRA, CDR2 YSYEKL. The CDR3 DNA reads TGCGCCAGCAGGGACGGGACAGGGGGCGGCGGGGCGGGAAAACTGTTTTTT. Translating it yields CASRDGTGGGGAGKLFF.

The rearrangement links TRBV3-1 (or the pseudogene TRBV3-2) to TRBJ2-5; D possibly corresponds to TRBD1 (6 bases). Germline CDR1 reads LGHDT; CDR2 reads YNNKEL (reference sequence). V lost 2 bases and J 13 bases, leaving 17 bases between the germline ends. The CDR3 has 13 amino acids. CDR3 in amino acids: CASSQTGRSAPYF. DNA of the CDR3: TGTGCCAGCAGCCAAACAGGGCGCTCGGCTCCGTACTTC.

J is TRBJ1-2 and V is TRBV4-1; 7 nucleotides match TRBD1. V was pared by 5 bases and J by 1 base, with 7 bases of the junction left unmatched. Germline V CDR1 and CDR2: MGHRA, YSYEKL. The CDR3 sequence is 15 residues long. This CDR3 is CASSFRQGVNYGYTF. CDR3 nucleotide sequence: TGCGCCAGCAGCTTTCGCCAGGGGGTTAACTATGGCTACACCTTC.

This chain connects TRBV5-1 to TRBJ1-1; the match to TRBD1 covers 7 bases. This CDR3 is built from 15 residues. Germline V lookup: CDR1 SGHRS, CDR2 YFSETQ. Germline trimming cut 1 base from V and 1 base from J; bases unmatched to any gene: 4. Here the CDR3 DNA reads TGCGCCAGCAGCTTGACAGGGGCGTCGAACACTGAAGCTTTCTTT. Its translation is CASSLTGASNTEAFF.

This clone has just a few counts. The V gene is TRBV5-1, the J gene TRBJ2-1; TRBD1 aligns across 10 bases. The germline V gene encodes CDR1 SGHRS and CDR2 YFSETQ. The CDR3 extends over 17 amino acids. V trimming: 1 base; J trimming: 4 bases; junction bases outside the gene matches: 8. The CDR3 region has the DNA TGCGCCAGCAGCTTGCGCCCGGGGGGACAGGGGTACAATGAGCAGTTCTTC. Translating it yields CASSLRPGGQGYNEQFF.